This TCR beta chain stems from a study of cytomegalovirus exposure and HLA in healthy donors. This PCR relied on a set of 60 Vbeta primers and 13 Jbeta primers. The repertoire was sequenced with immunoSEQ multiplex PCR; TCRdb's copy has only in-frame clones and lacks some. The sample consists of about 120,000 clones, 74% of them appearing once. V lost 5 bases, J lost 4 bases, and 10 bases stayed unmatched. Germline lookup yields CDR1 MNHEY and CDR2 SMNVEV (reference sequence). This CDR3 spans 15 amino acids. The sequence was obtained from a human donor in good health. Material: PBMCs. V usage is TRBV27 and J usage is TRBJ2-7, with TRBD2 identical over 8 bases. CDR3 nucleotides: TGTGCCAGCAGTCCCCGGGGGGGTCCCCTTTACGAGCAGTACTTC. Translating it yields CASSPRGGPLYEQYF.